This T cell receptor beta chain was retrieved from a study of cytomegalovirus exposure and HLA in healthy donors. Each donor was healthy, and each was a bone marrow donor. Turning to this clone: Its matching antigen is unknown.

Germline-derived CDR1 and CDR2 are SQVTM and ANQGSEA. The CDR3 is made up of 18 amino acids. V lost 6 bases to trimming and J lost 1 base; unmatched junction nucleotides: 16. Study-level results: Analyzed later, most CMV-associated TCR beta chains appeared HLA-restricted. Links to common viral pathogens appeared, in a later analysis, for several of the most significant clusters.

Researchers ran the PCR with 60 Vbeta and 13 Jbeta primers. Only in-frame clones appear in the TCRdb table, and some are missing; sequencing was by immunoSEQ multiplex PCR. Found here are 170,000 or so clones, 80% of them singletons; the top ten hold 5.5% to 7.5%. The clonotype originates from a man aged 25-45 years in good health and CMV-seropositive. Sequencing was performed on PBMCs. This sequence joins TRBV29-1 and TRBJ2-5; the match to TRBD1 covers 11 bases. The CDR3 DNA reads TGCAGCGTCGAAACCGGGACAGGGGGACTATTCCCCCAAGAGACCCAGTACTTC. The encoded protein is CSVETGTGGLFPQETQYF.